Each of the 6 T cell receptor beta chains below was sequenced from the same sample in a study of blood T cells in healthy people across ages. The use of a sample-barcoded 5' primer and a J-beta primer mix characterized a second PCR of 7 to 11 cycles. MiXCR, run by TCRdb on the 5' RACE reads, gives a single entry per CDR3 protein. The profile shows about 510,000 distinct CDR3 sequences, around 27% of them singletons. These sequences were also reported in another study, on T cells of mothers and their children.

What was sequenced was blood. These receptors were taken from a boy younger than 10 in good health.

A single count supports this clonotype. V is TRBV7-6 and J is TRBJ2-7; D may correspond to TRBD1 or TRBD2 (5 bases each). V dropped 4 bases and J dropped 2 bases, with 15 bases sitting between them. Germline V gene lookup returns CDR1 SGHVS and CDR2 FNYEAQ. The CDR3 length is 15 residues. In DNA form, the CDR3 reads TGTGCCAGCAGCTCTGGCCCGGGACCCACCTACGAGCAGTACTTC. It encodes CASSSGPGPTYEQYF.

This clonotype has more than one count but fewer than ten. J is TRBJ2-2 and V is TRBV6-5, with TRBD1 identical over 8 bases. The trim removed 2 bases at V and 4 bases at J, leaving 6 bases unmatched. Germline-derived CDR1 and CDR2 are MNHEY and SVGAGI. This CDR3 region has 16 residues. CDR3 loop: CASSYADRGSTGELFF. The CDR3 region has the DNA TGTGCCAGCAGTTACGCTGACAGGGGAAGCACCGGGGAGCTGTTTTTT.

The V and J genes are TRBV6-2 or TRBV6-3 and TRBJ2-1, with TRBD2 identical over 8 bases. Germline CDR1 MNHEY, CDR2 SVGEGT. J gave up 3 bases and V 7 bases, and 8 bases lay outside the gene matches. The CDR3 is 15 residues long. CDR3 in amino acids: CASTLSGNSYNEQFF. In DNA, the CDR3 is TGTGCCAGCACCCTTAGCGGGAATAGCTACAATGAGCAGTTCTTC.

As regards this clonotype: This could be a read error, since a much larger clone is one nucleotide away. As DNA, the CDR3 is TGTGCCACCTCCTTCGGGAGCCCCTACGAGCAGTACTTC. It is translated as CATSFGSPYEQYF. V is TRBV2 and J is TRBJ2-7, with D possibly TRBD2 on 6 matching bases. Deletions cut 10 bases from V and 2 bases from J, with 15 bases between. Germline V CDR1 and CDR2: SNHLY, FYNNEI. CDR3 size: 13 residues.

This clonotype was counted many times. CDR3 coding DNA: TGCGCCAGCAGCTTGGGACAGGGGGCAGGGCAGCCCCAGCATTTT. This encodes CASSLGQGAGQPQHF. The rearrangement joins TRBV5-1 to TRBJ1-5; 10 bases are shared with TRBD1. This CDR3 region has 15 residues. Germline values: CDR1 SGHRS, CDR2 YFSETQ. Trimming at V came to 0 bases and at J to 7 bases, leaving 4 bases not matched to a gene. The full variable domain, with the rest looked up from reference TRBV5-1 and TRBJ1-5, is KAGVTQTPRYLIKTRGQQVTLSCSPISGHRSVSWYQQTPGQGLQFLFEYFSETQRNKGNFPGRFSGRQFSNSRSEMNVSTLELGDSALYLCASSLGQGAGQPQHFGDGTRLSIL.

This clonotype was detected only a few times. CDR3 DNA: TGTGCCACCAGTAGGGTTCAGCGCGACTACGAGCAGTACTTC. It specifies CATSRVQRDYEQYF. This chain uses TRBV24-1 with TRBJ2-7; D gene ambiguous. V lost 6 bases, J lost 3 bases, and 14 bases lay in between. The CDR3 has 14 amino acids. Germline V gene sequence: CDR1 KGHDR, CDR2 SFDVKD.